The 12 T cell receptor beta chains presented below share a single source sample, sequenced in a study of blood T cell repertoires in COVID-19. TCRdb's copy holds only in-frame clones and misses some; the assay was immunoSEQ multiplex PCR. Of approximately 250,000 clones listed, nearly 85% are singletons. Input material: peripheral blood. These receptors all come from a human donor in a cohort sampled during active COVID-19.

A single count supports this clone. CDR3 nucleotide sequence: TGTGCCTGGAGGGCAGTCGGGGGTATCGGCGGGCAGTACTTC. It encodes CAWRAVGGIGGQYF. This rearrangement joins TRBV30 to TRBJ2-7; D may be TRBD2 (6 bases). Germline-derived CDR1 and CDR2 are GTSNPN and SVGIG (reference sequence). This CDR3 comprises 14 residues. V lost 3 bases and J lost 9, with 21 bases in between.

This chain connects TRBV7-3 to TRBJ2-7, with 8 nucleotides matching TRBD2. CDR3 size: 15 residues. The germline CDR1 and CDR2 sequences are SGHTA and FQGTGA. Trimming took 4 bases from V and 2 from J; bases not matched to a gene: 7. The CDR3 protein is CASSSPGTRTYEQYF. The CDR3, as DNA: TGTGCCAGCAGCTCCCCCGGGACTAGAACCTACGAGCAGTACTTC. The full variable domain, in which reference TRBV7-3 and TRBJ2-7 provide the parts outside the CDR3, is GAGVSQTPSNKVTEKGKYVELRCDPISGHTALYWYRQSLGQGPEFLIYFQGTGAADDSGLPNDRFFAVRPEGSVSTLKIQRTERGDSAVYLCASSSPGTRTYEQYFGPGTRLTVT.

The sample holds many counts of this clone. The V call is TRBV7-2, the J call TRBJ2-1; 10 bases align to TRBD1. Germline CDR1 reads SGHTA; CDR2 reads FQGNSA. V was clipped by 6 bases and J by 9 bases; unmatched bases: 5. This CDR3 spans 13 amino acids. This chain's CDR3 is CASRRTGGGEQFF. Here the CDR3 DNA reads TGTGCCAGCAGGCGGACAGGGGGTGGTGAGCAGTTCTTC.

CDR3 residues: CATSDSGTDYEQYF. In DNA form, the CDR3 reads TGTGCCACCAGTGATTCCGGGACAGACTACGAGCAGTACTTC. The chain couples TRBV24-1 to TRBJ2-7; 7 bases are shared with TRBD1. This CDR3 region has 14 residues. Germline V gives CDR1 KGHDR, CDR2 SFDVKD. V shed 2 bases, J shed 3 bases, and the junction held 3 bases outside the gene matches.

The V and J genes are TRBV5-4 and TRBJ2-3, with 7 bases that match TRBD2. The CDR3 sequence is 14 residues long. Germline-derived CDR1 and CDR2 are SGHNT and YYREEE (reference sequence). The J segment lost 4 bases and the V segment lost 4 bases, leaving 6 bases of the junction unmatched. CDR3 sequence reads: CASSHTSAADTQYF. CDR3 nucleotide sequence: TGTGCCAGCAGCCATACTAGCGCCGCAGATACGCAGTATTTT.

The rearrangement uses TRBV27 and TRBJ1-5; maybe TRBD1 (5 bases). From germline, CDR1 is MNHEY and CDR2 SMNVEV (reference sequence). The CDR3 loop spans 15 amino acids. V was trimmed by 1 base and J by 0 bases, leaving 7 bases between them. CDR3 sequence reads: CASSLLQDSNQPQHF. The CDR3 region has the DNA TGTGCCAGCAGTTTATTACAGGATAGCAATCAGCCCCAGCATTTT.

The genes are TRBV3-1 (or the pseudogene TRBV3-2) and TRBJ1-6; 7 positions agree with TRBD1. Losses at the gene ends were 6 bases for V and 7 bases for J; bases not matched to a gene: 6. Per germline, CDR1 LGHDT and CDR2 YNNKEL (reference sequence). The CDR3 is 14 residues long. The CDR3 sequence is CASRAGTENSPLHF. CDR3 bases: TGTGCCAGCAGGGCCGGGACAGAGAATTCACCCCTCCACTTT.

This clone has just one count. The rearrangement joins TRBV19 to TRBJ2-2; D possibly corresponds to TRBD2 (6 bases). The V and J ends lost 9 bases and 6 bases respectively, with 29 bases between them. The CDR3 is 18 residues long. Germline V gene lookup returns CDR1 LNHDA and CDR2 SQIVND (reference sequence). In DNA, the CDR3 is TGTGCCAGCACCCAGGAGGGGCCTACAATCGGTGGGGCCGGGGAGCTGTTTTTT. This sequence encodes CASTQEGPTIGGAGELFF.

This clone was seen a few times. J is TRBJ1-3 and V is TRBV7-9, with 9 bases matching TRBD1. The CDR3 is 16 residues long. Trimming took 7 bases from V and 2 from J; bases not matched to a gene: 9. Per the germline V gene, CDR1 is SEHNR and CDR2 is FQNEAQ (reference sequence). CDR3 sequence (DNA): TGTGCCAGCACCTTCACAGGGGGCCGGACTGGAAACACCATATATTTT. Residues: CASTFTGGRTGNTIYF.

The CDR3 reads CAWILGGGYKSPLHF. Written as DNA, the CDR3 is TGTGCCTGGATTCTCGGCGGGGGGTACAAGTCACCCCTCCACTTT. The gene calls are TRBV30 and TRBJ1-6, with D tentatively TRBD1 (5 bases). Trimming shortened V by 4 bases and J by 10 bases, and 20 bases separated the two germline ends. CDR3 length: 15 amino acids. Germline V CDR1 and CDR2: GTSNPN, SVGIG (reference sequence).

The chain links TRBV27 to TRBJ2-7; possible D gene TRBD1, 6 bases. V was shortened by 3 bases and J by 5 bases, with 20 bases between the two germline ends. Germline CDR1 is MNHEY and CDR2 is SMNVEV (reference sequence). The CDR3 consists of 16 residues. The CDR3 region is CASSFLRRGGWDEQYF. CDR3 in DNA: TGTGCCAGCAGTTTCCTTAGGCGTGGGGGCTGGGACGAGCAGTACTTC.

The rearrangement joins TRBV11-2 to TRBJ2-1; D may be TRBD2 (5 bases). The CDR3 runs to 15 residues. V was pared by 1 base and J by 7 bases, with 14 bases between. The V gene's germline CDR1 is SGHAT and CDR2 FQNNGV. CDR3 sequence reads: CASSLAAGRANEQFF. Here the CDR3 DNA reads TGTGCCAGCAGCTTAGCGGCGGGTCGGGCTAATGAGCAGTTCTTC. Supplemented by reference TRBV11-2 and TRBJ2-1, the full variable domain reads EAGVAQSPRYKIIEKRQSVAFWCNPISGHATLYWYQQILGQGPKLLIQFQNNGVVDDSQLPKDRFSAERLKGVDSTLKIQPAKLEDSAVYLCASSLAAGRANEQFFGPGTRLTVL.